What follows is one TCR beta chain and its context. Its specificity is not known. The data stem from a study of T-cell memory formation after mild COVID-19. Study overall: Among the donors, TCR clusters were largely specific to each donor.

CDR1 ENHRY and CDR2 SYGVKD come from the germline V gene. The CDR3 runs 12 residues. V lost 2 bases to trimming and J lost 5 bases, with 4 bases between them. After 5'RACE with constant-segment primers, TCR alpha and TCR beta cDNA libraries carrying sample barcodes and UMIs were obtained. TCRdb used MiXCR to reprocess the 5' RACE reads, holding one entry per CDR3 protein. The sample has over 450,000 distinct CDR3 sequences; about a fifth are singletons. General study findings and limits: Proof of SARS-CoV-2 specificity was absent for the second-wave clones that crested on day 37. Memory sampled before infection contained some responding clones, suggesting cross-reactive memory joined.

This clonotype was sampled from an adult woman who had mild COVID-19 (a few samples of this study predate the infection). Cell type and time point are not known. The chain recombines TRBV10-3 with TRBJ2-1; D is unclear. The specimen sequenced was PBMCs or a T cell subset sorted from them (not recorded which). CDR3 nucleotides: TGTGCCATCAGTGAGGGAAACAATGAGCAGTTCTTC. It yields the protein CAISEGNNEQFF.